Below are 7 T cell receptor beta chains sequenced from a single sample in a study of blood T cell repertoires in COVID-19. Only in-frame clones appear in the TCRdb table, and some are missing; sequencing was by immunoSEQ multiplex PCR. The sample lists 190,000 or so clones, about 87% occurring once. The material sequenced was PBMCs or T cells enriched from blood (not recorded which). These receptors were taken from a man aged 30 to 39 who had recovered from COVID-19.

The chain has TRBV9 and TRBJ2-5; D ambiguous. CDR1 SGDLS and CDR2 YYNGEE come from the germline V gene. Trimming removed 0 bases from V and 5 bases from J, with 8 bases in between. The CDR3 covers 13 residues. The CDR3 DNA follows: TGTGCCAGCAGCGTAGATGGGCCGGAGACCCAGTACTTC. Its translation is CASSVDGPETQYF.

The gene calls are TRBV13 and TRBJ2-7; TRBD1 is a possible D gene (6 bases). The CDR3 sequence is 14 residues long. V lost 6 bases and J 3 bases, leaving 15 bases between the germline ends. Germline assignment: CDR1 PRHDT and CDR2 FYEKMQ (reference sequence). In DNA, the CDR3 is TGTGCCAGCAGTCCCGGACAGACAATCTACGAGCAGTACTTC. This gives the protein CASSPGQTIYEQYF.

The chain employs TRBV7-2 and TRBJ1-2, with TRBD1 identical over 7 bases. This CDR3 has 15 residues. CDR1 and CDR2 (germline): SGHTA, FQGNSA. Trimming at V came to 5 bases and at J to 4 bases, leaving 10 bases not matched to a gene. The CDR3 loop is CASSPRQGLSYGYTF. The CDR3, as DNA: TGTGCCAGCAGCCCGAGACAGGGATTGAGCTATGGCTACACCTTC.

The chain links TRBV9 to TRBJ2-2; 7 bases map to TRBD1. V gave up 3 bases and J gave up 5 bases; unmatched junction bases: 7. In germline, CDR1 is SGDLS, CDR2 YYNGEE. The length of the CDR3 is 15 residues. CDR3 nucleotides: TGTGCCAGCAGCGCCCCAGGGGGTAATACCGGGGAGCTGTTTTTT. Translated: CASSAPGGNTGELFF. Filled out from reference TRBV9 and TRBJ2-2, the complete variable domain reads DSGVTQTPKHLITATGQRVTLRCSPRSGDLSVYWYQQSLDQGLQFLIQYYNGEERAKGNILERFSAQQFPDLHSELNLSSLELGDSALYFCASSAPGGNTGELFFGEGSRLTVL.

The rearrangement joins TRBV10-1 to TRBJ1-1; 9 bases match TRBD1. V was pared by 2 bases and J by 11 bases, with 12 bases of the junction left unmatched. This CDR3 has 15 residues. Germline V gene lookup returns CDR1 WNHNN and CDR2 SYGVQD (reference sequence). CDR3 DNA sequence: TGCGCCAGCAGTGAGGAACAGGGGGCCGAATTGCGTGCTTTCTTT. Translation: CASSEEQGAELRAFF.

CDR3 DNA sequence: TGTGCCAGTAGTAGAAACCGGGACAGGTGGGCAGATACGCAGTATTTT. Protein: CASSRNRDRWADTQYF. This sequence joins TRBV19 and TRBJ2-3; the match to TRBD1 covers 8 bases. Germline V gives CDR1 LNHDA, CDR2 SQIVND (reference sequence). V was pared by 4 bases and J by 4 bases, with 10 bases of the junction left unmatched. The CDR3 is 16 amino acids.

CDR3 DNA sequence: TGTGCCAGCAGCCTCGGGACAGGGATGGGGTACGAGCAGTACTTC. Amino acids: CASSLGTGMGYEQYF. V and J are TRBV6-2 or TRBV6-3 and TRBJ2-7, with 9 bases matching TRBD1. CDR3 length: 15 residues. CDR1 is MNHEY, CDR2 SVGEGT, per germline. V was clipped by 6 bases and J by 4 bases; unmatched bases: 10.